A selection of T cell receptor beta chains follows, all from one sample in a study of shared clonotypes between healthy human individuals. Data came from immunoSEQ multiplex PCR; TCRdb stores just in-frame clones and leaves some out. The sample has approximately 2.5 million clones, under 95% seen once. Sequenced: naive CD4+ T cells from PBMCs. The receptors were gathered from a man aged 18 to 29 in good health. Some clones in this sample may be carry-over from other donors' samples. CDR3s include the opening cysteine and the closing phenylalanine or tryptophan. D genes are given only for firm matches. Rows may omit the clone size; those that give it use once, few, many or a size class.

>NA|TRBJ2-7|NA|TRBV5-1
CASSPVHGFYEQYF
TGCGCCAGCAGCCCGGTACACGGGTTCTACGAGCAGTACTTC
>NA|TRBJ2-1|NA|TRBV6-5
CASSSLAYRNYNEQFF
TGTGCCAGCAGTTCTCTCGCGTATAGGAATTACAATGAGCAGTTCTTC
>NA|TRBJ2-7|TRBD1|TRBV28
CASSRNLDRGSEQYF
TGTGCCAGCAGTAGGAACCTTGACAGGGGGTCCGAGCAGTACTTC
>NA|TRBJ2-3|NA|TRBV4-3
CASSQDPRGDTQYF
TGCGCCAGCAGCCAAGACCCCCGGGGGGATACGCAGTATTTT
>NA|TRBJ2-2|TRBD1|TRBV5-4
CASSLGQAGELFF
TGTGCCAGCAGCTTAGGACAGGCCGGGGAGCTGTTTTTT
>NA|TRBJ1-1|NA|TRBV6-1
CASSEEEFAAFF
TGTGCCAGCAGTGAAGAGGAGTTCGCGGCTTTCTTT
>few|TRBJ1-5|NA|TRBV7-9
CASRSLPAEPQHF
TGTGCCAGCAGATCCCTTCCTGCCGAGCCCCAGCATTTT
>NA|TRBJ2-2|TRBD2|TRBV7-9
CASSFWSGSTTGELFF
TGTGCCAGCAGCTTCTGGAGCGGGAGTACTACCGGGGAGCTGTTTTTT
>NA|TRBJ1-2|TRBD1|TRBV18
CASSPQDRGNYGYTF
TGTGCCAGCTCACCACAGGACAGGGGCAACTATGGCTACACCTTC
>NA|TRBJ2-5|TRBD2|TRBV7-6
CASSPGLAGGGGETQYF
TGTGCCAGCAGTCCCGGACTAGCGGGAGGAGGGGGAGAGACCCAGTACTTC
>NA|TRBJ1-2|TRBD1|TRBV6-6
CASSRQGALGYTF
TGTGCCAGCAGCCGACAGGGGGCGCTGGGCTACACCTTC
>NA|TRBJ1-6|NA|TRBV27
CATRGAIENSPLHF
TGTGCCACCCGAGGGGCTATAGAAAACTCACCCCTCCACTTT
>once|TRBJ2-5|NA|TRBV4-2
CASSQVSAQETQYF
TGTGCCAGCAGCCAAGTTTCAGCTCAAGAGACCCAGTACTTC
>NA|TRBJ2-5|NA|TRBV2
CASKVETQYF
TGTGCCAGCAAGGTTGAGACCCAGTACTTC
>NA|TRBJ2-3|NA|TRBV9
CASSVEDTQYF
TGTGCCAGCAGCGTGGAGGATACGCAGTATTTT
>NA|TRBJ2-2|TRBD2|TRBV5-1
CASRPTSGRTNTGELFF
TGCGCCAGCAGACCTACTAGCGGGCGAACGAACACCGGGGAGCTGTTTTTT
>NA|TRBJ1-3|TRBD1|TRBV11-2
CASSRWTGSGNTIYF
TGTGCCAGCAGCCGATGGACAGGGTCAGGAAACACCATATATTTT
>NA|TRBJ2-1|NA|TRBV15
CATSPWRDEQFF
TGTGCCACCAGCCCCTGGAGGGATGAGCAGTTCTTC
>NA|TRBJ2-3|NA|TRBV9
CASTDSPSPGDTQYF
TGTGCCAGCACCGACTCTCCTAGCCCGGGGGATACGCAGTATTTT
>NA|TRBJ2-3|NA|TRBV6-5
CASSYPGTDTQYF
TGTGCCAGCAGTTACCCCGGTACAGATACGCAGTATTTT
>NA|TRBJ2-5|TRBD2|TRBV5-1
CASSLGQLAGGGSETQYF
TGCGCCAGCAGCTTGGGGCAACTAGCGGGAGGCGGTTCAGAGACCCAGTACTTC
>few|TRBJ2-2|TRBD1|TRBV5-1
CASSWDRANTGELFF
TGCGCCAGCAGCTGGGACAGGGCGAACACCGGGGAGCTGTTTTTT
>NA|TRBJ1-1|TRBD1|TRBV7-9
CASSSGTANTEAFF
TGTGCCAGCAGTTCCGGGACAGCGAACACTGAAGCTTTCTTT
>NA|TRBJ2-1|TRBD2|TRBV5-1
CASSLFGTSGSSEQFF
TGCGCCAGCAGCTTGTTCGGGACTAGCGGGAGTAGTGAGCAGTTCTTC
>NA|TRBJ2-2|TRBD1|TRBV19
CASSATRGGQGFTGELFF
TGTGCCAGTAGCGCCACCCGCGGGGGACAGGGGTTCACCGGGGAGCTGTTTTTT
>NA|TRBJ1-4|NA|TRBV29-1
CSVQSGSANEKLFF
TGCAGCGTGCAATCAGGGTCGGCGAATGAAAAACTGTTTTTT